This T cell receptor (beta chain) was identified in a study of PD-1 blockade in mismatch repair-deficient tumors. For the study at large: Enrolled about 2013-2017, patients had progressing, pretreated mismatch repair-deficient cancers of 12 to 13 types.

Three pembrolizumab responders had their TCRs sequenced. Trimming shortened V by 1 base and J by 3 bases, and 12 bases separated the two germline ends. Germline CDR1 reads SEHNR; CDR2 reads FQNEAQ (reference sequence). The CDR3 extends over 15 amino acids. Data came from immunoSEQ multiplex PCR; TCRdb stores just in-frame clones and leaves some out. The table shows around 130,000 clones, with roughly 86% occurring only once. This sequence originates from an adult with mismatch repair-deficient cancer. The rearrangement uses TRBV7-9 and TRBJ2-5; D call uncertain. The sample consisted of peripheral blood, taken almost 74 weeks after starting pembrolizumab. The CDR3 nucleotides are TGTGCCAGCAGCTTAGTGTGGACGGTGGAAGAGACCCAGTACTTC. This sequence encodes CASSLVWTVEETQYF.